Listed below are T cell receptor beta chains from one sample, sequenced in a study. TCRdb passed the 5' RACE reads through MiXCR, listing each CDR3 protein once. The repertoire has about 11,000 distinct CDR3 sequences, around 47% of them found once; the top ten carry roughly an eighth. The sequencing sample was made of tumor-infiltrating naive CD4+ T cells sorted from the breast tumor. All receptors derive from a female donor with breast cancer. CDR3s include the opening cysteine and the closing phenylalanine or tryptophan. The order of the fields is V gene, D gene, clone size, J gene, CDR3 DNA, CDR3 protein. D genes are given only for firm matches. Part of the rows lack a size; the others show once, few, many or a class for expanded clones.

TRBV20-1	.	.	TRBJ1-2	TGCAGTGCTAGAGTTAACCTCTATGGCCACACCTTC	CSARVNLYGHTF
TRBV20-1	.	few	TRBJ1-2	TGCAGTGCTAGAGATCTTTTCCTCCAGGGGACCGTTTACACCTTC	CSARDLFLQGTVYTF
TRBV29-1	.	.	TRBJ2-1	TGCAGCGGAGAAGGTATAAATGAGCAGTTCTTC	CSGEGINEQFF
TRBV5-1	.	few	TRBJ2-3	TGCGCCAGCAGCTTGGGGGGGACCACAGATACGCAGTATTTT	CASSLGGTTDTQYF
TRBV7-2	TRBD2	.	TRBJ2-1	TGTGCCAGCAGCTTAAACCATCACGGTCGGCGGGAGGGCCTCTACAATGAGCAGTTCTTC	CASSLNHHGRREGLYNEQFF
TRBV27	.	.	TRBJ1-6	TGTGCCAGCAGTTTATCGTGGGATTCACCCCTCCACTTT	CASSLSWDSPLHF
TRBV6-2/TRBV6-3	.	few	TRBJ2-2	TGTGCCAGCAAAGGGGCAGGCACCAGGGAGCTGTTTTTT	CASKGAGTRELFF
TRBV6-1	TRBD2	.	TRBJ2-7	TGTGCCAGCAGTGCAACTACTAGCGGTCCTGTCGAGCAGTACTTC	CASSATTSGPVEQYF
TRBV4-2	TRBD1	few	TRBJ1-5	TGTGCCAGCAGCCAAGAGGGGCCGGGACAGCCCAATCAGCCCCAGCATTTT	CASSQEGPGQPNQPQHF
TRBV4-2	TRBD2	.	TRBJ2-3	TGTGCCAGCAGCCAGGATCTGTTAGCGGGAGGTAACACAGATACGCAGTATTTT	CASSQDLLAGGNTDTQYF
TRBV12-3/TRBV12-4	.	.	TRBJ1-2	TGTGCCAGCAGGCTTACCGGCAGGGACTATGGCTACACCTTC	CASRLTGRDYGYTF
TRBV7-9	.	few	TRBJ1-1	TGTGCCAGCAGCTTAGCAGTACCCACTGAAGCTTTCTTT	CASSLAVPTEAFF
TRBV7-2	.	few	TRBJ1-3	TGTGCCAGCAGTCCAGGCTTCTCTGGAAACACCATATATTTT	CASSPGFSGNTIYF
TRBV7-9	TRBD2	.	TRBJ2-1	TGTGCCAGCAGCTTAGCGCTTGGGGCGGGAGAACAGTTCTTC	CASSLALGAGEQFF
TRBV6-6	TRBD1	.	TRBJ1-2	TGTGCCAGCAGCTGGGACAGGGACGGCTACACCTTC	CASSWDRDGYTF
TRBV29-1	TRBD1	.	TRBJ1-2	TGCAGCGTTGCCTCCGGGACAGGGGGGTTCTACACCTTC	CSVASGTGGFYTF